This T cell receptor beta chain derives from a study of blood T cells in healthy people across ages. Russia was home to the donors, healthy Caucasian individuals aged about 6 to 90. The V gene's germline CDR1 is LGHNA and CDR2 YSLEER. This CDR3 region has 13 residues. V lost 0 bases and J lost 5, with 5 bases in between. The authors ran a second PCR of roughly 7 to 11 cycles using a sample-barcoded 5' primer and a J-beta primer mix. Each CDR3 protein is one row after TCRdb ran MiXCR on the 5' RACE reads. The table has about 1.8 million distinct CDR3 sequences, about 50% seen once. The sequenced sample was blood. The chain joins TRBV4-3 to TRBJ2-1, with D unclear. The source of this sequence is a woman in her thirties or forties in good health. The CDR3 is CASSQEEDNEQFF. The CDR3 DNA sequence: TGCGCCAGCAGCCAAGAAGAGGACAATGAGCAGTTCTTC.